These T cell receptor beta chains were read from a single sample in a study of blood T cells in healthy people across ages. Using its own MiXCR run on the 5' RACE reads, TCRdb lists one record per CDR3 protein. The table has 1.8 million or so distinct CDR3 sequences, roughly two fifths seen once. Sequenced sample: blood. The receptors originated from a human donor in good health. The CDR3 runs from the conserved cysteine through the conserved F or W. Size tells how often a clone was seen (once, few, many) or the class of an expanded clone, and some rows leave it out.

clone_size: -
v_call: TRBV27
j_call: TRBJ2-1
cdr3_length: 14
cdr3_aa: CASSFGLSQETQFF

clone_size: many
v_call: TRBV5-1
j_call: TRBJ2-7
cdr3_length: 23
cdr3_aa: CASSPGYLGPRRSGSERGYEQYF

clone_size: many
v_call: TRBV20-1
j_call: TRBJ2-5
cdr3_length: 14
cdr3_aa: CSARDTTGKETQYF

clone_size: few
v_call: TRBV7-2
j_call: TRBJ2-3
cdr3_length: 16
cdr3_aa: CASSLASGGAGRAQYF

clone_size: few
v_call: TRBV20-1
j_call: TRBJ1-6
cdr3_length: 14
cdr3_aa: CSVPLPGLPIPLHF

clone_size: -
v_call: TRBV5-1
j_call: TRBJ2-7
cdr3_length: 15
cdr3_aa: CASSLAASAPYEQYF

clone_size: once
v_call: TRBV4-1
j_call: TRBJ1-5
cdr3_length: 14
cdr3_aa: CASSPGQVNQPRHF

clone_size: few
v_call: TRBV19
j_call: TRBJ2-5
cdr3_length: 15
cdr3_aa: CASSIDSGGEETQYF

clone_size: -
v_call: TRBV4-1
j_call: TRBJ1-5
cdr3_length: 14
cdr3_aa: CASSQVDGNQPQHF

clone_size: few
v_call: TRBV20-1
j_call: TRBJ2-1
cdr3_length: 12
cdr3_aa: CSASMTYNEQFF

clone_size: few
v_call: TRBV5-6
j_call: TRBJ1-6
cdr3_length: 15
cdr3_aa: CASSFFGGSDSPLHF

clone_size: -
v_call: TRBV3-1
j_call: TRBJ1-6
cdr3_length: 15
cdr3_aa: CASSQVGGNSSPLHF

clone_size: many
v_call: TRBV24-1
j_call: TRBJ2-7
cdr3_length: 15
cdr3_aa: CATSDPGTGTHEQYF

clone_size: -
v_call: TRBV20-1
j_call: TRBJ1-2
cdr3_length: 14
cdr3_aa: CSASSEQGSYGYTF

clone_size: -
v_call: TRBV7-2
j_call: TRBJ1-4
cdr3_length: 15
cdr3_aa: CASSPITGEGEKLFF

clone_size: -
v_call: TRBV15
j_call: TRBJ2-6
cdr3_length: 15
cdr3_aa: CATSRDYAGANVLTF

clone_size: -
v_call: TRBV9
j_call: TRBJ2-7
cdr3_length: 15
cdr3_aa: CASSGGAGVSYEQYF

clone_size: -
v_call: TRBV24-1
j_call: TRBJ2-1
cdr3_length: 17
cdr3_aa: CATSDPRPNRVLQEQFF

clone_size: -
v_call: TRBV7-2
j_call: TRBJ2-3
cdr3_length: 15
cdr3_aa: CASSPFGESTDTQYF

clone_size: few
v_call: TRBV12-5
j_call: TRBJ1-1
cdr3_length: 15
cdr3_aa: CASGSPEYGNTEAFF

clone_size: -
v_call: TRBV4-3
j_call: -
cdr3_length: 18
cdr3_aa: CASSSNYPGWGANYEQYF

clone_size: -
v_call: TRBV29-1
j_call: -
cdr3_length: 13
cdr3_aa: CSVGGTGDYEQYF

clone_size: -
v_call: TRBV12-3/TRBV12-4
j_call: TRBJ1-5
cdr3_length: 13
cdr3_aa: CASRQGAYRPQHF

clone_size: once
v_call: TRBV5-1
j_call: TRBJ2-3
cdr3_length: 15
cdr3_aa: CASTILGGSTDTQYF

clone_size: -
v_call: TRBV7-8
j_call: TRBJ2-1
cdr3_length: 21
cdr3_aa: CASGFTILRSGGRSSYNEQFF

clone_size: -
v_call: TRBV7-2
j_call: TRBJ1-2
cdr3_length: 15
cdr3_aa: CANSLLQGMNYGYTF

clone_size: -
v_call: TRBV6-1
j_call: TRBJ1-2
cdr3_length: 18
cdr3_aa: CASSRNRDRGLNGNGYTF

clone_size: -
v_call: TRBV12-3/TRBV12-4
j_call: TRBJ2-3
cdr3_length: 15
cdr3_aa: CASSSRGGATGTQYF

clone_size: -
v_call: TRBV28
j_call: TRBJ2-7
cdr3_length: 15
cdr3_aa: CASTITGTGLDEQYF

clone_size: -
v_call: TRBV28
j_call: TRBJ2-1
cdr3_length: 15
cdr3_aa: CASSLGGQIFNEQFF

clone_size: -
v_call: TRBV9
j_call: TRBJ2-4
cdr3_length: 14
cdr3_aa: CASSPRNSQEIQYF

clone_size: many
v_call: TRBV29-1
j_call: TRBJ1-2
cdr3_length: 12
cdr3_aa: CSGRQGAYGYTF

clone_size: -
v_call: TRBV25-1
j_call: TRBJ2-1
cdr3_length: 16
cdr3_aa: CASSEGGRGLSNEQFF

clone_size: few
v_call: TRBV4-3
j_call: TRBJ1-5
cdr3_length: 14
cdr3_aa: CASSQDLEDQPQHF

clone_size: -
v_call: TRBV6-2/TRBV6-3
j_call: TRBJ1-2
cdr3_length: 15
cdr3_aa: CASRPQGAGNYGYTF

clone_size: few
v_call: TRBV11-2
j_call: TRBJ2-5
cdr3_length: 16
cdr3_aa: CASSLVGALDRETQYF

clone_size: -
v_call: TRBV20-1
j_call: TRBJ1-2
cdr3_length: 13
cdr3_aa: CSATLKGNYGYTF

clone_size: few
v_call: TRBV7-2
j_call: TRBJ1-1
cdr3_length: 16
cdr3_aa: CASSLSGQRSNTEAFF

clone_size: -
v_call: TRBV14
j_call: TRBJ1-2
cdr3_length: 13
cdr3_aa: CASSPTTGAGYTF

clone_size: -
v_call: TRBV28
j_call: TRBJ2-2
cdr3_length: 14
cdr3_aa: CAGRRDFATGELFF

clone_size: -
v_call: TRBV5-1
j_call: TRBJ1-1
cdr3_length: 16
cdr3_aa: CASNRSGDTLDTEAFF

clone_size: -
v_call: TRBV6-2/TRBV6-3
j_call: TRBJ1-2
cdr3_length: 11
cdr3_aa: CASSYAAGYTF

clone_size: once
v_call: TRBV12-3/TRBV12-4
j_call: TRBJ2-2
cdr3_length: 15
cdr3_aa: CASRLGELNTGELFF

clone_size: few
v_call: TRBV5-8
j_call: TRBJ2-7
cdr3_length: 17
cdr3_aa: CASSLGLSGDLSYEQYF

clone_size: few
v_call: TRBV7-2
j_call: TRBJ2-3
cdr3_length: 14
cdr3_aa: CASTRAGGTDTQYF

clone_size: -
v_call: TRBV27
j_call: TRBJ2-7
cdr3_length: 14
cdr3_aa: CASSLVPGVYEQYF

clone_size: -
v_call: TRBV12-3/TRBV12-4
j_call: TRBJ1-5
cdr3_length: 14
cdr3_aa: CASSGTPGGRPQHF

clone_size: -
v_call: TRBV4-3
j_call: TRBJ2-1
cdr3_length: 15
cdr3_aa: CATKVERGSYNEQFF

clone_size: few
v_call: TRBV20-1
j_call: TRBJ2-1
cdr3_length: 15
cdr3_aa: CSAAGLAGSYNEQFF

clone_size: -
v_call: TRBV29-1
j_call: TRBJ2-1
cdr3_length: 13
cdr3_aa: CSVSAGGGYEQFF

clone_size: -
v_call: TRBV13
j_call: TRBJ2-3
cdr3_length: 16
cdr3_aa: CVSSLNSGGSTDTQYF

clone_size: -
v_call: TRBV25-1
j_call: TRBJ2-5
cdr3_length: 16
cdr3_aa: CASSDPQGSMSETQYF

clone_size: -
v_call: TRBV9
j_call: TRBJ2-3
cdr3_length: 13
cdr3_aa: CASSALGGDTQYF

clone_size: -
v_call: TRBV6-1
j_call: TRBJ2-1
cdr3_length: 16
cdr3_aa: CASSEEAGLAFGEQFF

clone_size: once
v_call: TRBV7-9
j_call: TRBJ1-1
cdr3_length: 13
cdr3_aa: CASSSGALNVAFF

clone_size: few
v_call: TRBV5-1
j_call: TRBJ1-2
cdr3_length: 17
cdr3_aa: CASSALPGTPISDGYTF

clone_size: -
v_call: TRBV6-1
j_call: TRBJ2-1
cdr3_length: 13
cdr3_aa: CASSPNQLNEQFF

clone_size: few
v_call: TRBV27
j_call: TRBJ2-1
cdr3_length: 14
cdr3_aa: CASSFMRAYNEQFF

clone_size: few
v_call: TRBV5-1
j_call: TRBJ1-6
cdr3_length: 12
cdr3_aa: CASSPDREPLHF